A single sample is the source of the 17 T cell receptor beta chains below, sequenced in a study of CD8 T cells in Susac syndrome. Reverse transcription of roughly 0.45 to 1 ug RNA was performed with random hexamers. TCRdb redid the calling of the immunoSEQ multiplex PCR reads with MiXCR, one entry per CDR3 protein. The data hold about 210,000 distinct CDR3 sequences, with 85% to 95% observed a single time. Sequences were obtained from CD4+ T cells from PBMCs. These TCRs come from a human donor in good health.

The chain has TRBV29-1 and TRBJ1-1; D uncertain. This CDR3 has 13 amino acids. Trimming removed 6 bases from V and 5 bases from J, with 16 bases in between. CDR1 is SQVTM and CDR2 is ANQGSEA in the germline V gene. In DNA form, the CDR3 reads TGCAGCGTATACAGACTCTCGAGGACTGAAGCTTTCTTT. It translates to CSVYRLSRTEAFF.

V is TRBV12-3 or TRBV12-4 and J is TRBJ1-5; D may be TRBD1 (6 bases). V was cut by 6 bases and J by 0 bases, with 15 bases left in between. The CDR3 contains 16 residues. CDR3 in amino acids: CASSPGHRISNQPQHF. The CDR3 region has the DNA TGTGCCAGCAGCCCGGGACACCGGATTAGCAATCAGCCCCAGCATTTT.

V is TRBV25-1 and J is TRBJ1-2; D is unresolved. The CDR3 loop spans 12 amino acids. Trimming pared 7 bases from V and 2 bases from J, leaving 8 bases between. The germline V gene encodes CDR1 MGHDK and CDR2 SYGVNS. The CDR3 is CASKSSNYGYTF. The CDR3 coding sequence is TGTGCCAGCAAGAGTTCCAACTATGGCTACACCTTC.

A note on this clonotype: The junction departs from germline at one end; a sequencing error may be responsible. The gene calls are TRBV12-3 or TRBV12-4 and TRBJ2-7, with 7 nucleotides matching TRBD1. CDR3 length: 12 residues. CDR3 DNA: TGTACCAGCAGGGGGACGTCGGTCGAGCAGTACTTC. Translation gives CTSRGTSVEQYF.

The chain recombines TRBV24-1 with TRBJ2-1; 8 bases line up with TRBD2. Germline CDR1 is KGHDR and CDR2 is SFDVKD. Trimming cost V 3 bases and J 2 bases; bases outside gene matches: 2. This CDR3 contains 15 residues. CDR3 nucleotides: TGTGCCACCAGTGATCCGGGACTAGCCTACAATGAGCAGTTCTTC. It encodes CATSDPGLAYNEQFF.

This chain uses TRBV28 with TRBJ1-4; D possibly corresponds to TRBD1 (6 bases). This CDR3 comprises 13 residues. Trimming shortened V by 6 bases and J by 8 bases, and 13 bases separated the two germline ends. Per germline, CDR1 MDHEN and CDR2 SYDVKM. As DNA, the CDR3 is TGTGCCAGCAGAACCGGGACAAAGGAAAAACTGTTTTTT. It is translated as CASRTGTKEKLFF.

The sample holds a few counts of this clonotype. The J gene is TRBJ2-1, the V gene TRBV4-2; D gene ambiguous. The CDR3 extends over 14 amino acids. Germline V gives CDR1 LGHNA, CDR2 YNFKEQ. Trimming stripped 1 base from V and 7 bases from J, with 11 bases between. For the CDR3, the DNA is TGTGCCAGCAGCCAAGTGGACGCCCGGAATGAGCAGTTCTTC. It yields the protein CASSQVDARNEQFF.

This clonotype was detected only once. The chain links TRBV7-2 to TRBJ2-5, with D unclear. The CDR3 is 13 amino acids. Trimming took 5 bases from V and 5 from J, leaving 12 bases between them. The V gene's germline CDR1 is SGHTA and CDR2 FQGNSA. The CDR3 sequence: CASSPSGQETQYF. The CDR3 DNA reads as TGTGCCAGCAGCCCATCAGGCCAGGAGACCCAGTACTTC. Together with reference TRBV7-2 and TRBJ2-5, the CDR3 gives the full variable domain: GAGVSQSPSNKVTEKGKDVELRCDPISGHTALYWYRQSLGQGLEFLIYFQGNSAPDKSGLPSDRFSAERTGGSVSTLTIQRTQQEDSAVYLCASSPSGQETQYFGPGTRLLVL.

V usage is TRBV30 and J usage is TRBJ2-1; the D gene is possibly TRBD2 (6 bases). Germline CDR1 and CDR2: GTSNPN and SVGIG (reference sequence). The CDR3 extends over 12 amino acids. The V end lost 7 bases, the J end lost 3 bases, and 10 bases lay between the germline ends. The CDR3 DNA reads as TGTGCCTACCGGACTAACTACAATGAGCAGTTCTTC. Its protein is CAYRTNYNEQFF.

This sequence joins TRBV13 and TRBJ2-6; 10 bases fit TRBD1. The CDR3 is 17 residues long. Germline CDR1 is PRHDT and CDR2 is FYEKMQ (reference sequence). V shed 5 bases, J shed 2 bases, and the junction held 6 bases outside the gene matches. The CDR3 nucleotides read TGTGCCAGCAGCCCGCAGACAGGGGGCGCTGGGGCCAACGTCCTGACTTTC. It yields the protein CASSPQTGGAGANVLTF. The whole variable domain, remainder taken from reference TRBV13 and TRBJ2-6, is AAGVIQSPRHLIKEKRETATLKCYPIPRHDTVYWYQQGPGQDPQFLISFYEKMQSDKGSIPDRFSAQQFSDYHSELNMSSLELGDSALYFCASSPQTGGAGANVLTFGAGSRLTVL.

This clonotype is a singleton in its sample. V usage is TRBV4-1 and J usage is TRBJ1-6; tentative D call: TRBD1 (5 bases). The V gene's germline CDR1 is MGHRA and CDR2 YSYEKL. Trimming removed 1 base at V and 8 bases at J, with 9 bases between. This CDR3 comprises 14 residues. This chain's CDR3 is CASSQAREYSPLHF. CDR3 sequence (DNA): TGCGCCAGCAGCCAAGCCAGGGAGTATTCACCCCTCCACTTT.

J is TRBJ2-7 and V is TRBV6-5, with 7 bases matching TRBD1. Germline V lookup: CDR1 MNHEY, CDR2 SVGAGI. The CDR3 length is 14 residues. J was trimmed by 4 bases and V by 5 bases; bases with no gene match: 8. The CDR3 DNA reads as TGTGCCAGCAGTCCCCGCGACAGGGTTTACGAGCAGTACGTC. Its protein product is CASSPRDRVYEQYV.

This chain connects TRBV3-1 to TRBJ1-5; D unclear. Germline V gene lookup returns CDR1 LGHDT and CDR2 YNNKEL (reference sequence). The CDR3 totals 14 residues. Deletions cut 6 bases from V and 2 bases from J, with 11 bases between. The CDR3 coding sequence is TGTGCCAGCAGTTTAAAGAGGGGCAATCAGCCCCAGCATTTT. Its translation: CASSLKRGNQPQHF.

The V gene is TRBV6-5, the J gene TRBJ1-2, with D possibly being TRBD1 (6 bases). Trimming removed 4 bases at V and 0 bases at J, with 12 bases between. The CDR3 loop spans 15 amino acids. Germline V gives CDR1 MNHEY, CDR2 SVGAGI. The CDR3 nucleotides read TGTGCCAGCAGTTTAACAGGGTTGCCTAACTATGGCTACACCTTC. Protein sequence: CASSLTGLPNYGYTF.

This clonotype appeared a single time. The chain joins TRBV6-5 to TRBJ1-1; 8 positions match TRBD1. There are 13 residues in the CDR3. Looked up from germline, CDR1 is MNHEY and CDR2 is SVGAGI. V was pared by 7 bases and J by 4 bases, with 5 bases of the junction left unmatched. The CDR3 DNA reads TGTGCCAGCATAAAACAGGGGGGCACTGAAGCTTTCTTT. Encoded protein: CASIKQGGTEAFF.

This clonotype was seen more than once but under ten times. The chain joins TRBV7-3 to TRBJ1-1, with a weak D call TRBD1 (5 bases). V shed 2 bases and J shed 4 bases, with 8 bases lying between them. The V gene's germline CDR1 is SGHTA and CDR2 FQGTGA. The CDR3 has 13 amino acids. CDR3: CASSLSGPTEAFF. The CDR3 nucleotides read TGTGCCAGCAGCTTATCAGGGCCCACTGAAGCTTTCTTT.

This clonotype came up once. J is TRBJ1-6 and V is TRBV25-1; a weak D match, TRBD1 (6 bases). The germline gives CDR1 MGHDK, CDR2 SYGVNS. This CDR3 contains 13 residues. The V end lost 9 bases, the J end lost 5 bases, and 11 bases lay between the germline ends. CDR3 region: CARKDSDNSPLHF. The CDR3 bases are TGTGCCAGAAAGGACAGTGATAATTCACCCCTCCACTTT.